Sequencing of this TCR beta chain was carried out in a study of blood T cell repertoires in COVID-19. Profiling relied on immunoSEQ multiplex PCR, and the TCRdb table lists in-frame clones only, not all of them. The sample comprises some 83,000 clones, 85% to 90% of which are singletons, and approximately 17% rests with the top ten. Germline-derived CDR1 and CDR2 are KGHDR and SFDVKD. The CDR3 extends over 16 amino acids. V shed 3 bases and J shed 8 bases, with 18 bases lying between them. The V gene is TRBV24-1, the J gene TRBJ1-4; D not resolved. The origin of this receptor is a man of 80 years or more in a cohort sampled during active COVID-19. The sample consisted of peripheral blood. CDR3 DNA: TGTGCCACCAGTGATGGGTCCGGGAAAGGGAGAGAAAAACTGTTTTTT. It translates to CATSDGSGKGREKLFF.